Each of the 17 T cell receptor beta chains below was sequenced from the same sample in a study of blood T cells in healthy people across ages. Alongside a J-beta primer mix, a sample-barcoded 5' primer served in a second PCR lasting 7 to 11 cycles. TCRdb recomputed calls from the 5' RACE reads with MiXCR, one row per CDR3 protein. The sample holds a few hundred thousand distinct CDR3 sequences, 27% seen once. Sequencing used blood. The receptors were sampled from a woman aged 70-85 years in good health.

There are a few counts of this clonotype. The chain is built from TRBV7-9 and TRBJ1-1, with 8 positions matching TRBD1. With 5 bases clipped from V and 4 bases from J, the junction kept 12 bases outside the gene matches. The CDR3 contains 16 residues. CDR1 and CDR2 from the germline V gene are SEHNR and FQNEAQ (reference sequence). The CDR3: CASSTARGLGRTEAFF. The CDR3 DNA follows: TGTGCCAGCAGCACAGCCAGGGGGCTCGGGCGCACTGAAGCTTTCTTT.

The chain uses TRBV7-2 and TRBJ2-3, with TRBD2 matching 11 bases. V shed 5 bases, J shed 8 bases, and the junction held 9 bases outside the gene matches. Looked up from germline, CDR1 is SGHTA and CDR2 is FQGNSA. The CDR3 is made up of 15 amino acids. For the CDR3, the DNA is TGTGCCAGCAGCACCCTTAGCGGGGGGGTTAGTACGCAGTATTTT. This codes for CASSTLSGGVSTQYF.

CDR3 DNA: TGTGCCATCAGTGTAAAAGCGGGGGGTGACAATGAGCAGTTCTTC. It codes for CAISVKAGGDNEQFF. The chain has TRBV10-3 and TRBJ2-1; TRBD2 matches 9 bases. Germline V gene lookup returns CDR1 ENHRY and CDR2 SYGVKD. The CDR3 consists of 15 residues. V was clipped by 4 bases and J by 5 bases; unmatched bases: 6.

The CDR3 DNA follows: TGCGCCAGCAGCTTGGAGGCCTCTTCCTACGAGCAGTACTTC. Translated, it gives CASSLEASSYEQYF. The chain employs TRBV5-1 and TRBJ2-7, with D unresolved. Germline values: CDR1 SGHRS, CDR2 YFSETQ. The CDR3 spans 14 residues. V shed 0 bases and J shed 1 base, with 8 bases lying between them.

The V gene is TRBV12-3 or TRBV12-4, the J gene TRBJ2-3; the D gene could be TRBD1 or TRBD2 (5 bases each). Trimming cost V 5 bases and J 2 bases, with 17 bases left between them. CDR3 size: 16 residues. CDR3 DNA sequence: TGTGCCAGCAGTCTTAGATCAGGTGGGACCACAGATACGCAGTATTTT. Translating gives CASSLRSGGTTDTQYF.

The chain carries TRBV12-3 or TRBV12-4 and TRBJ2-5; D might be TRBD1 (6 bases). This CDR3 spans 14 amino acids. V dropped 6 bases and J dropped 1 base, with 12 bases sitting between them. The CDR3 protein is CASSYRQVQETQYF. The CDR3 DNA is TGTGCCAGCAGCTATCGACAGGTCCAAGAGACCCAGTACTTC.

The table lists this clonotype with a few counts. The J gene is TRBJ2-1, the V gene TRBV10-3, with 8 nucleotides matching TRBD1. The CDR3 spans 17 residues. Losses at the gene ends were 0 bases for V and 6 bases for J; bases not matched to a gene: 10. The germline gives CDR1 ENHRY, CDR2 SYGVKD. CDR3 sequence reads: CAISESQGASPLNEQFF. CDR3 DNA: TGTGCCATCAGTGAGTCGCAGGGGGCGAGTCCCCTCAATGAGCAGTTCTTC.

This clonotype was recorded a few times. The rearrangement joins TRBV11-1 to TRBJ1-1; 7 nucleotides agree with TRBD1. CDR1 and CDR2 from the germline V gene are SGHAT and FQDESV (reference sequence). Trimming cost V 5 bases and J 6 bases; bases outside gene matches: 12. This CDR3 has 15 amino acids. As DNA, the CDR3 is TGTGCCAGCAGCGTACAGGGGAGGGGTCTTGCTGAAGCTTTCTTT. It yields the protein CASSVQGRGLAEAFF. Drawing the rest from reference TRBV11-1 and TRBJ1-1, the complete variable domain is EAEVAQSPRYKITEKSQAVAFWCDPISGHATLYWYRQILGQGPELLVQFQDESVVDDSQLPKDRFSAERLKGVDSTLKIQPAELGDSAMYLCASSVQGRGLAEAFFGQGTRLTVV.

Of note for this clonotype: Germline is not matched at one junction end, which may reflect a read error. The rearrangement joins TRBV11-2 to TRBJ2-1; 8 nucleotides match TRBD2. Germline-derived CDR1 and CDR2 are SGHAT and FQNNGV. This CDR3 is 16 amino acids long. The CDR3 DNA reads as TGTGCCAGCAGCAACATAGCGGGGAGCTCCTACAATGAGCAGCTCTTC. This encodes CASSNIAGSSYNEQLF.

The table lists this clonotype with a few counts. The rearrangement joins TRBV4-3 to TRBJ2-7; D is perhaps TRBD1 (6 bases). V lost 3 bases, J lost 6 bases, and 12 bases lay in between. The CDR3 runs 13 residues. Per germline, CDR1 LGHNA and CDR2 YSLEER. CDR3 amino acids: CASSQEQGSEQYF. Written as DNA, the CDR3 is TGCGCCAGCAGCCAGGAACAGGGTTCCGAGCAGTACTTC.

The chain is built from TRBV7-2 and TRBJ2-5; D is undetermined. Germline V gene lookup returns CDR1 SGHTA and CDR2 FQGNSA. Trimming left V 3 bases short and J 2 bases short, with 10 bases between. The CDR3 consists of 14 residues. CDR3 sequence: CASSLARWQETQYF. DNA for the CDR3: TGTGCCAGCAGCTTGGCGAGGTGGCAAGAGACCCAGTACTTC.

This clonotype was seen a few times. V is TRBV18 and J is TRBJ2-5; D remains unclear. CDR3 length equals 12 residues. Trimming left V 6 bases short and J 7 bases short, with 12 bases between. The germline gives CDR1 KGHSH, CDR2 LQKENI. CDR3 nucleotide sequence: TGTGCCAGCTCTCCCAGTTCCGGGACCCAGTACTTC. As protein: CASSPSSGTQYF.

Only a few counts were recorded for this clonotype. The genes are TRBV9 and TRBJ2-7, with TRBD1 matching 12 bases. Germline CDR1 is SGDLS and CDR2 is YYNGEE. Trimming cost V 4 bases and J 6 bases; bases outside gene matches: 11. This CDR3 is built from 16 residues. CDR3 sequence: CASSPTAGQGASEQYF. CDR3 DNA sequence: TGTGCCAGCAGCCCCACCGCGGGACAGGGGGCAAGCGAGCAGTACTTC.

This clonotype appeared many times. The chain recombines TRBV20-1 with TRBJ2-5; D gene uncertain. V was cut by 0 bases and J by 3 bases, with 11 bases left in between. The CDR3 loop spans 14 amino acids. Germline V gene data show CDR1 as DFQATT and CDR2 as SNEGSKA (reference sequence). CDR3 amino acids: CSARDGRWKETQYF. CDR3 DNA sequence: TGCAGTGCTAGAGATGGCCGATGGAAAGAGACCCAGTACTTC.

CDR3 residues: CASSSPPGQVQETQYF. In nucleotides, the CDR3 is TGTGCCAGCAGCTCTCCTCCGGGACAGGTCCAAGAGACCCAGTACTTC. The chain links TRBV7-9 to TRBJ2-5, with 8 positions matching TRBD1. The CDR3 covers 16 residues. V lost 4 bases and J lost 1; bases outside the gene matches: 8. Germline V gene sequence: CDR1 SEHNR, CDR2 FQNEAQ (reference sequence).

This clonotype was recorded a few times. The gene calls are TRBV11-3 and TRBJ2-5; unclear D gene. The J call may not be correct, given that the DNA end is closer to TRBJ2-1. Germline-derived CDR1 and CDR2 are SGHNT and YENEEA. This CDR3 region has 14 residues. This chain's CDR3 is CASSYWAGYNEQFF. The CDR3 nucleotides are TGTGCCAGCAGCTACTGGGCCGGCTACAATGAGCAGTTCTTC.

The gene calls are TRBV5-5 and TRBJ2-1, with D tentatively TRBD1 or TRBD2 (5 bases each). Germline lookup yields CDR1 SGHKS and CDR2 YYEKEE (reference sequence). V was trimmed by 4 bases and J by 5 bases, leaving 13 bases between them. The CDR3 runs 14 residues. CDR3 sequence reads: CASSVSGTNNEQFF. The CDR3, as DNA: TGTGCCAGCAGCGTGTCCGGGACGAACAATGAGCAGTTCTTC.